This T cell receptor (beta chain) is from a study of T cell responses to AZD1222 COVID-19 vaccine. Method: immunoSEQ multiplex PCR; TCRdb's copy keeps in-frame clones and lacks some. The table shows around 190,000 clones, with approximately 91% occurring only once. The germline V gene encodes CDR1 SGHRS and CDR2 YFSETQ. Trimming removed 5 bases at V and 2 bases at J, with 17 bases between. The length of the CDR3 is 15 residues. The chain carries TRBV5-1 and TRBJ2-7, with D possibly being TRBD2 (6 bases). The sample consisted of peripheral blood, taken 28 days after the second AZD1222 dose. This clonotype was obtained from an adult who received the AZD1222 COVID-19 vaccine. As DNA, the CDR3 is TGCGCCAGCAGGTTCCTGCGGGAAGGGCCCTACGAGCAGTACTTC. It translates to CASRFLREGPYEQYF. Using reference TRBV5-1 and TRBJ2-7 for the parts outside the CDR3, the full variable domain is KAGVTQTPRYLIKTRGQQVTLSCSPISGHRSVSWYQQTPGQGLQFLFEYFSETQRNKGNFPGRFSGRQFSNSRSEMNVSTLELGDSALYLCASRFLREGPYEQYFGPGTRLTVT.